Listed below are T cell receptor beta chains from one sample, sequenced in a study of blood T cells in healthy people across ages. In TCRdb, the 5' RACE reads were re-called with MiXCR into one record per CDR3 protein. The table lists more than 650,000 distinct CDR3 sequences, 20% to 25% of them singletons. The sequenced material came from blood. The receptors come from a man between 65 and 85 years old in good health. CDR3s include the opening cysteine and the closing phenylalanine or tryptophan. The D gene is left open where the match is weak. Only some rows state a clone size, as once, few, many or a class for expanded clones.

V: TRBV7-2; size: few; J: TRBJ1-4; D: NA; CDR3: CASSLPSGGEKLFF; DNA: TGTGCCAGCAGCTTACCGTCAGGAGGAGAAAAACTGTTTTTT
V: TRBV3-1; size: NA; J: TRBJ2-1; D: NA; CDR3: CASSQDKYLSSYNEQFF; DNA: TGTGCCAGCAGCCAAGATAAGTACTTGAGCTCCTACAATGAGCAGTTCTTC
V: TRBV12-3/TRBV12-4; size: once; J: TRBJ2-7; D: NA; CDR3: CASSLQFGPGARSYEQYF; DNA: TGTGCCAGCAGCCTACAGTTTGGGCCGGGGGCTCGCTCCTACGAGCAGTACTTC
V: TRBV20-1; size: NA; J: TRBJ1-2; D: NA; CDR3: CSAPIEGPGDGYTF; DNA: TGCAGTGCTCCCATTGAAGGCCCGGGCGATGGCTACACCTTC
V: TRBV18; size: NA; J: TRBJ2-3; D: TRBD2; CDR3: CASSPPESLAGVRRADTQYF; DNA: TGTGCCAGCTCACCACCGGAATCACTAGCGGGAGTAAGACGGGCAGATACGCAGTATTTT
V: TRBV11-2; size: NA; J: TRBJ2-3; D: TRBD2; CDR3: CASSLGGRSLDTQYF; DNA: TGTGCCAGCAGCTTAGGCGGGAGATCTCTAGATACGCAGTATTTT
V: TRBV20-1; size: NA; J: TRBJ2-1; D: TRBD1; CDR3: CSASPIGQGNYNEQFF; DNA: TGCAGTGCTAGTCCAATAGGACAGGGGAATTACAATGAGCAGTTCTTC
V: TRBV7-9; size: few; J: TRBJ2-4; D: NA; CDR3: CASSALTGLGNIQYF; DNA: TGTGCCAGCAGCGCACTTACAGGGCTCGGGAACATTCAGTACTTC
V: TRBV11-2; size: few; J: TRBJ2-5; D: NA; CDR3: CASRTWGRVKKGETQYF; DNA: TGTGCCAGCAGGACGTGGGGCAGGGTGAAAAAGGGAGAGACCCAGTACTTC
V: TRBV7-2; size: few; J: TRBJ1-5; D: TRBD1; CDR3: CASSLSLGQGVGQPQHF; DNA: TGTGCCAGCAGCTTAAGTTTGGGACAGGGGGTTGGTCAGCCCCAGCATTTT
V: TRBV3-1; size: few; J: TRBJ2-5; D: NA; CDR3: CASRPESGQETQYF; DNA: TGTGCCAGCCGCCCCGAGTCCGGCCAAGAGACCCAGTACTTC
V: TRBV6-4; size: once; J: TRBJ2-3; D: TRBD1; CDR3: CASREDREWDTQYF; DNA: TGTGCCAGCAGAGAAGACAGGGAGTGGGATACGCAGTATTTT
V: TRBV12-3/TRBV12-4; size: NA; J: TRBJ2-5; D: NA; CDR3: CASNLGTLNQETQYF; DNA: TGTGCCAGCAATTTAGGGACTTTAAATCAAGAGACCCAGTACTTC
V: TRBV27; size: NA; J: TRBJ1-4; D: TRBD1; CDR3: CASSPLGQGFEKLFF; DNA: TGTGCCAGCAGCCCCCTGGGACAGGGTTTTGAAAAACTGTTTTTT
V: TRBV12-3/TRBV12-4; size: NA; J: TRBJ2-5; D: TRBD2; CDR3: CASSQPGLAGQTQYF; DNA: TGTGCCAGCAGTCAACCGGGACTAGCGGGACAGACCCAGTACTTC
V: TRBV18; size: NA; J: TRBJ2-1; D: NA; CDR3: CASSPTGRTALKNEQFF; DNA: TGTGCCAGCTCACCCACCGGTCGGACAGCTCTTAAGAATGAGCAGTTCTTC
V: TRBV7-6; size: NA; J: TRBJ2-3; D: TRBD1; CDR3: CASSATGPDTQYF; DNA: TGTGCCAGCAGCGCGACAGGGCCAGATACGCAGTATTTT
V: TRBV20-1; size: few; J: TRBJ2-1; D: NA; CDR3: CSASDKDAVLVSEQFF; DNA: TGCAGTGCTAGCGACAAGGACGCGGTACTAGTTTCTGAGCAGTTCTTC
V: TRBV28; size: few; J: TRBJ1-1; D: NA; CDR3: CASSLRQYNTEAFF; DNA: TGTGCCAGCAGTTTACGGCAGTACAACACTGAAGCTTTCTTT
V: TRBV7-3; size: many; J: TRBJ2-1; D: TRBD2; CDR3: CASSPSGLSYNEQFF; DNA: TGTGCCAGCAGCCCTAGCGGCCTCTCCTACAATGAGCAGTTCTTC
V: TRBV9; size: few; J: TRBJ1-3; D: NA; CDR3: CASSVVTGAGVHTIYF; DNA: TGTGCCAGCAGCGTAGTGACGGGGGCAGGCGTACACACCATATATTTT